This TCR beta chain is from a study of regulatory and conventional T cells in RAG deficiency. Findings of the study overall: Shorter CDR3s in all patient subsets; >80% Treg-Tconv overlap in Omenn. Treg unique TCR beta sequences were approximately 96-fold fewer in Omenn syndrome and CID/AS patients than controls. Control T-cell subsets had markedly higher Shannon entropy and lower Simpson indices than RAG-deficient patients.

Germline-derived CDR1 and CDR2 are SEHNR and FQNEAQ (reference sequence). The length of the CDR3 is 16 residues. V gave up 1 base and J gave up 5 bases, with 16 bases separating them. Libraries were prepared by immunoSEQ multiplex PCR; TCRdb keeps only in-frame clonotypes and omits some of them. The table records roughly 35,000 clones, about 80% of them present only once. Conventional CD4+ T cells were sorted from blood as CD25-low CD127-high cells. About this clone: Its matching antigen is unknown.

The same data also contributed to another study, on regulatory T cells. Turning to that study: The primer mix had 52 TRBV and 13 TRBJ primers.

The sequence was obtained from a human donor in good health. V usage is TRBV7-9 and J usage is TRBJ2-3; tentative D call: TRBD2 (6 bases). The specimen sequenced was CD4+ effector T cells sorted from blood. The CDR3 nucleotides are TGTGCCAGCAGCTTAGTCGGGGGACCCCGCGGAGATACGCAGTATTTT. Protein sequence: CASSLVGGPRGDTQYF.